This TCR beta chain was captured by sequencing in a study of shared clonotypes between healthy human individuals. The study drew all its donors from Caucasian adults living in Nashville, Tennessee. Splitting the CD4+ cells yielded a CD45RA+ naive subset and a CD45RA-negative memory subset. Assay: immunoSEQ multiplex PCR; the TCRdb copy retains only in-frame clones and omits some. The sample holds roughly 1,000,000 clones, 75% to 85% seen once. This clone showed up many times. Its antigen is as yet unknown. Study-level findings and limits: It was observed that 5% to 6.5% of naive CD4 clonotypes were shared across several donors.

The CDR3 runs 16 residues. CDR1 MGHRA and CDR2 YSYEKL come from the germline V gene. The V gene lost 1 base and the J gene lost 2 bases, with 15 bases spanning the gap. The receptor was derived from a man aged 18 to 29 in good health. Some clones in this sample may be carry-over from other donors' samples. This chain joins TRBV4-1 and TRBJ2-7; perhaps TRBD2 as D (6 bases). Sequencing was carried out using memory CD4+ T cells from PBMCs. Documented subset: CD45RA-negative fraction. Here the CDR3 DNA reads TGCGCCAGCAGCCAAGGGGAGGCCCGAGGCGCCTACGAGCAGTACTTC. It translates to CASSQGEARGAYEQYF.